Here is one TCR beta chain with its context. This clone was seen once. Its antigen target is currently unknown. Base quality data are lacking; no much larger clone is found one base away. TCR CDR3 regions were amplified from genomic DNA by multiplex PCR using the deep immunoSEQ assay. Genomic DNA extracted from each cell subset was distributed evenly over all wells of several immunoSEQ 96-well plates, and each plate served as one replicate. For sorted subsets, about 200 ng genomic DNA, equal to about 30,000 T cell genomes, was loaded into each replicate PCR. The purified libraries were quantified using a Qubit 3.0 fluorometer, sized with a Bioanalyzer 2100, and then quantified again using the KAPA Library Quantification kit. Every immunoSEQ 96-well plate was sequenced on a separate single-read 150-cycle Illumina NextSeq 550 flow cell. As for the authors' bioinformatics: Because the immunoSEQ output included only junctional sequences and no quality scores, the filtering could not be the same as the filtering used for full-length reads. To assign V/J genes and CDR3, sequences were annotated against IMGT germline references using PyIR, a Python wrapper for IgBLAST v1.9. Reads with weak V/J assignments (E-value above 1e-6), missing CDR3, stop codons, out-of-frame junctions, or ambiguous translated residues were removed. V3J clonotypes were defined by identical inferred V gene, J gene, and CDR3 amino acid sequence. Percentage overlap between repertoires was computed as shared unique clonotypes divided by the size of the smaller repertoire. Three approaches were used to assess repertoire richness: RTK rarefaction, the Chao1 estimator, and Recon v2.1 estimates of unobserved clonotypes. Generation probabilities for all TCRbeta clonotypes obtained by the gDNA method from several donors were computed using OLGA. TCRdb took over this immuneACCESS table, retaining in-frame rearrangements with V and J assigned. Such tables are incomplete; in checked studies, under half of the missing clones stem from an unresolved V gene, and the remainder is unexplained. V, J and clone size were drawn from that table, and D and trimming were deduced from the DNA. In all, the sample holds 950,000 to 1,100,000 clones, and 70% to 80% of those were seen once. Roughly 0.61% of the sample rests with the top ten.

These data come from a study of shared clonotypes between healthy human individuals (dated by TCRdb to 2019 to 2021). Context from the whole study: The cohort included three men and a couple of women between 18 and 49 years of age. To increase sequencing depth and limit assay-specific biases, different laboratories used diverse techniques to prepare libraries and sequence TCR repertoires. For each donor, CD4 naive and CD4 memory were each run on three plates, CD8 naive on two plates, and CD8 memory on one plate. Leukapheresis yielded between about 0.85 and 9.5 billion PBMCs per donor. The study deeply sequenced blood TCR repertoires of five healthy adults to estimate repertoire size and the extent of clonotype sharing between individuals. Beyond this particular receptor, the publication reports: Sampling was restricted to blood, and TCR repertoires in tissues likely differ from the TCR repertoires found in blood. Across a few donors, approximately 5% of naive CD4, around 3.5% of naive CD8, around 2.1% of memory CD4, and 0.4% to 0.45% of memory CD8 clonotypes were shared. Higher generation probabilities were observed for clonotypes shared by all four sorted-subset donors than for non-shared clonotypes. The small number of donors limited the genetic and exposure-history diversity represented. Pairwise subsampling indicated that sequencing depth was expected to affect the degree of clonotype sharing among donors. Incomplete sequencing was indicated by rarefaction of sorted-subset datasets, despite the large sequencing depth. Larger estimated clonotype richness was generally found for naive subsets than for memory subsets.

V is trimmed back by 6 bases and J by 7 bases, and the junction contains 9 bases that no gene match accounts for. From a lookup of the germline V gene, CDR1 and CDR2 are SNHLY and FYNNEI. Including cysteine and phenylalanine, the CDR3 has 14 amino acids. Just CDR3 DNA is preserved here, 42 bases in frame from base 1. Donors were healthy HIV-negative adults with no recently reported acute infections or vaccinations. Every donor was a Caucasian adult living in Nashville, Tennessee, USA. CD4+ T cells were enriched by magnetic negative selection, after which naive cells were positively selected on CD45RA and the negative fraction was taken as the memory subset. Blood was collected by leukapheresis, and PBMCs were isolated by Ficoll-Histopaque density gradient centrifugation and then cryopreserved in liquid nitrogen vapor phase. Purity and quantity of every magnetically sorted T cell population were checked by analytical flow cytometry. Genomic DNA was isolated from each sorted fraction and quantified by UV absorbance on a Nanodrop 2000c.

The sequenced sample was memory CD4+ T cells from PBMCs. Taken with the paper, the label for cell subset or site translates to: CD45RA-negative fraction. The rearranged chain carries TRBV2 and TRBJ2-5; 9 of the junction bases match TRBD2. The sequence was collected from a man younger than 30 in good health. Some clones in this sample may be carry-over from other donors' samples. The bases read TGTGCCAGCAGGACTAGCGGATTATGGGGGACCCAGTACTTC. It translates as CASRTSGLWGTQYF.